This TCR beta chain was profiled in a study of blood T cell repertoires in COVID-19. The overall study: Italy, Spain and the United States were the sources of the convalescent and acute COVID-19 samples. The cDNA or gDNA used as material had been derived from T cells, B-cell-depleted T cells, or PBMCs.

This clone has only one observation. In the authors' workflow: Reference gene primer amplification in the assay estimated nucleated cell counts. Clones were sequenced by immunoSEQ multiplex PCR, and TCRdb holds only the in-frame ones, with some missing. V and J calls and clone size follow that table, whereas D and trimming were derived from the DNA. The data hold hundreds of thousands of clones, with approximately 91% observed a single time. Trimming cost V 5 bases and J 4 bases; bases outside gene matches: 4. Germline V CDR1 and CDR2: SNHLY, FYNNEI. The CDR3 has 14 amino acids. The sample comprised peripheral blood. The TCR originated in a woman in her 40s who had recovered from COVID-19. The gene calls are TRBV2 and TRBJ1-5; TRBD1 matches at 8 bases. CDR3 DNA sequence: TGTGCCAGCAGTAGGACAGGGAATAATCAGCCCCAGCATTTT. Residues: CASSRTGNNQPQHF.